The 4 T cell receptor beta chains below come from one sample, sequenced in a study of regulatory T cells in long-lasting Graves disease. iRepertoire HTBI primers and Arm-PCR of CDR3 regions built TCR beta libraries. A single record per CDR3 protein comes from TCRdb applying MiXCR to the multiplex PCR reads. The sample includes approximately 300,000 distinct CDR3 sequences, 15% to 20% of them seen just once. Time point reported: newly diagnosed GD, antithyroid drugs for less than 3 months. Making the TCR library involved RNA that had been extracted from PBMCs. The input for sequencing was peripheral blood mononuclear cells (PBMCs), taken at new diagnosis, from a patient treated with antithyroid drugs. These receptors all stem from a female donor with Graves disease.

This clonotype was detected many times. The V and J genes are TRBV27 and TRBJ1-6; 7 positions agree with TRBD1. V trimming: 4 bases; J trimming: 7 bases; junction bases outside the gene matches: 7. The CDR3 covers 15 residues. CDR1 and CDR2 (germline): MNHEY, SMNVEV (reference sequence). The CDR3 DNA is TGTGCCAGCAGTTCTCCAGGGGGAGTGAATTCACCCCTCCACTTT. Its translation is CASSSPGGVNSPLHF.

This chain uses TRBV7-9 with TRBJ1-1, with D uncertain. The CDR3 is 13 residues long. Looked up from germline, CDR1 is SEHNR and CDR2 is FQNEAQ (reference sequence). Trimming cost V 2 bases and J 7 bases, with 11 bases left between them. The CDR3 sequence is CASSLLTSDEAFF. CDR3 nucleotides: TGTGCCAGCAGCTTACTAACTTCAGATGAAGCTTTCTTT.

This clonotype was observed a single time. It differs at one base from a far larger clone, so likely a read error. The chain employs TRBV28 and TRBJ2-1, with a possible D match to TRBD2 (5 bases). The end of the DNA is better explained by TRBJ2-7, so the J call may be wrong. The CDR3 is made up of 14 amino acids. Germline lookup yields CDR1 MDHEN and CDR2 SYDVKM. The CDR3 spells CASGLLDFPYEQYF. CDR3 sequence (DNA): TGTGCCAGCGGTTTATTGGACTTTCCCTACGAGCAGTACTTC.

This clonotype was recorded many times. This chain connects TRBV10-3 to TRBJ2-1; 8 bases map to TRBD1. Germline CDR1 reads ENHRY; CDR2 reads SYGVKD. This CDR3 has 16 amino acids. Trimming removed 0 bases from V and 1 base from J; junction bases left unmatched: 2. CDR3 DNA sequence: TGTGCCATCAGTGAGTCGTGGACAGGGTCCTACAATGAGCAGTTCTTC. As protein: CAISESWTGSYNEQFF.